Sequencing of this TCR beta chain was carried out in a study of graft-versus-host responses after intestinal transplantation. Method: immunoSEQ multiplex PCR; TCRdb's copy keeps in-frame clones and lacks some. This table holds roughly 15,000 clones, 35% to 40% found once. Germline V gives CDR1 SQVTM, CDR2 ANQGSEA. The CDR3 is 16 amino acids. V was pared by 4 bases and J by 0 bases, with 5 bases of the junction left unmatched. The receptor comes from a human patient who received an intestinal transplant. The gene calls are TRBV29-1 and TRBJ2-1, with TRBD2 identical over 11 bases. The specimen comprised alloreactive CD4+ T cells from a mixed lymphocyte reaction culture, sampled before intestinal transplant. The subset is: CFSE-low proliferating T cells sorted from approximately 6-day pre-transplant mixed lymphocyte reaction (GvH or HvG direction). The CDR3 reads CSVVSGGAGSYNEQFF. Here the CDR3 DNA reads TGCAGCGTTGTTAGCGGGGGGGCCGGCTCCTACAATGAGCAGTTCTTC.